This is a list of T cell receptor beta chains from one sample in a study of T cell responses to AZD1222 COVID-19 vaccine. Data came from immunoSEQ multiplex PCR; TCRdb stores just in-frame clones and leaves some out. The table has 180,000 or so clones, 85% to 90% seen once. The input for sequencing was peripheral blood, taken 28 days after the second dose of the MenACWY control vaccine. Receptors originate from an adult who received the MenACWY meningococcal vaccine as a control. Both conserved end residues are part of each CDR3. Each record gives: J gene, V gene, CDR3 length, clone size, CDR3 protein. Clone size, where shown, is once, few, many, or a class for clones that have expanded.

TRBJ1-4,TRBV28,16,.,CASSLTGVTTNEKLFF
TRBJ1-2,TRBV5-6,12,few,CASTLTGDGYTF
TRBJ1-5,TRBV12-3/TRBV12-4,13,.,CASSPNEKQPQHF
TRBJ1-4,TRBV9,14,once,CASSASGTNEKLFF
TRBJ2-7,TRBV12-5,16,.,CASGLETGTGAYEQYF
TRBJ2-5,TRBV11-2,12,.,CASSFILGTQYF
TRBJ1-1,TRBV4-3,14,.,CASSQVVGRTEAFF
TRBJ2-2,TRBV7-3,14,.,CASSATTSAGELFF
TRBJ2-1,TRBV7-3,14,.,CASTAGPNYNEQFF
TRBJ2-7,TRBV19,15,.,CASSILGTTIYEQYF
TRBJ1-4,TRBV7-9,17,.,CASSLRTPLGGNEKLFF
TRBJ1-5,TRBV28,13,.,CASSPQGDQPQHF
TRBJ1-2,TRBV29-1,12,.,CSVGQGDYGYTF
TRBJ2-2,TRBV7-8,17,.,CASSFYSGTVTSGELFF
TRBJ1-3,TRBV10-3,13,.,CATTGVGGNTIYF
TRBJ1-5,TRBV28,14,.,CASSPPGGAQPQHF
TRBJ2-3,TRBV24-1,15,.,CATSDGPGVTDTQYF
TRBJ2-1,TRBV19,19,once,CASSSPSGSGHGSYNEQFF
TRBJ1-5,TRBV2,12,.,CASRDSLQPQHF
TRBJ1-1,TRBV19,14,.,CASGLTGTLTEAFF
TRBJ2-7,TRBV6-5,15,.,CASTRSSGSYHEQYF
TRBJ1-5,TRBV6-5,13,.,CASKGTGNQPQHF
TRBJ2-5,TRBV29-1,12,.,CSVGGLQETQYF
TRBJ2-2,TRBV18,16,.,CASSSRPDDLTGELFF
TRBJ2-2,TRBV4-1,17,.,CASSQGTGTGSVGELFF
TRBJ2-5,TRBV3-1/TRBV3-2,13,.,CASSREQGETQYF
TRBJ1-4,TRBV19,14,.,CASSIATLGEKLFF
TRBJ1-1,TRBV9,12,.,CASSAMNTEAFF
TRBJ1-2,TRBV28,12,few,CASAPWGRGYTF
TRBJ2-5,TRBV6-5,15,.,CASSQTGGDEETQYF
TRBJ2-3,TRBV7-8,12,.,CASSPRPDTQYF
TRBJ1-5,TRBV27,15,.,CASSPTPTGRQPQHF
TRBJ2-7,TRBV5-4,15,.,CASSLDLRGGSEQYF
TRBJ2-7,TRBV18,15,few,CASSPEGTFRYEQYF
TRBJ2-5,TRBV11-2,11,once,CASSWQETQYF
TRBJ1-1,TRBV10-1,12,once,CASSGLGTEAFF
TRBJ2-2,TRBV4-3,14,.,CASSQDTGTGELFF
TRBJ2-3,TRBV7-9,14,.,CASSSTSWGNTQYF
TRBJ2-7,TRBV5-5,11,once,CASSVLDEQYF
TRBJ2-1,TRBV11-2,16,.,CASSSPGVPRYNEQFF
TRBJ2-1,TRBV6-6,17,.,CASSLFSGLATYNEQFF
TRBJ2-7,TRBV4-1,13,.,CASSQPGSYEQYF
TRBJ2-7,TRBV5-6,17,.,CASSRGVDTRPSYEQYF
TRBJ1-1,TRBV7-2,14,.,CASSFPDRNTEAFF